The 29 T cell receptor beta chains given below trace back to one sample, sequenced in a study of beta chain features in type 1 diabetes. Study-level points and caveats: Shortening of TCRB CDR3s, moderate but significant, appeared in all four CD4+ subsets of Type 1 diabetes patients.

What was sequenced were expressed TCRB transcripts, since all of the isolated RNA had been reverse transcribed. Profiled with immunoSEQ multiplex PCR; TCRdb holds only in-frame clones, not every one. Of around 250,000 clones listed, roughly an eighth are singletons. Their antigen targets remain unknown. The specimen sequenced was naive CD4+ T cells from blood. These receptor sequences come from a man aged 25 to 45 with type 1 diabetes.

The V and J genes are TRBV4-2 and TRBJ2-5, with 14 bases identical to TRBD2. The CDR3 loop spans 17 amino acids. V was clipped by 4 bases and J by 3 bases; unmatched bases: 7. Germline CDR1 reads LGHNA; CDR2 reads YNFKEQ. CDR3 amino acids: CASSLGLAGAREETQYF. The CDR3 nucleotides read TGTGCCAGCAGCCTGGGACTAGCGGGGGCGAGAGAAGAGACCCAGTACTTC.

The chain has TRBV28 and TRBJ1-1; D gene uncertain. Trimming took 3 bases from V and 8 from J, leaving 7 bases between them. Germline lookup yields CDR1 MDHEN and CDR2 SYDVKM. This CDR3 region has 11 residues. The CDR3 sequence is CASSFVQEAFF. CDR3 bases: TGTGCCAGCAGTTTTGTACAGGAAGCTTTCTTT.

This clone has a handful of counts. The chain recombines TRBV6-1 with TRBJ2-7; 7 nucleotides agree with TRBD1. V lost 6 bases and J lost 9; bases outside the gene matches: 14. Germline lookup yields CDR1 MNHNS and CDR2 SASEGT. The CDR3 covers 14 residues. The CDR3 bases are TGTGCCAGCAGCGAGTGGGATCGACAGGGTGCGCAGTACTTC. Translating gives CASSEWDRQGAQYF.

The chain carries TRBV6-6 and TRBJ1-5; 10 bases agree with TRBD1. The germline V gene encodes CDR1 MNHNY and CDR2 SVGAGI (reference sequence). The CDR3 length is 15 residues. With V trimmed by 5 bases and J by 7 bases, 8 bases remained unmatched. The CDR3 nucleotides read TGTGCCAGCAGTCTCCTGGGACAGGGGACGCAGCCCCAGCATTTT. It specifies CASSLLGQGTQPQHF.

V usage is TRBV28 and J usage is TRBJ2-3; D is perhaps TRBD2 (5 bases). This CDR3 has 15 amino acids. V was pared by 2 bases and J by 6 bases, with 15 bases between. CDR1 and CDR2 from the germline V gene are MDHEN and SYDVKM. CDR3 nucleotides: TGTGCCAGCAGTTTACTAGCCGGGTTGCCGGATACGCAGTATTTT. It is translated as CASSLLAGLPDTQYF.

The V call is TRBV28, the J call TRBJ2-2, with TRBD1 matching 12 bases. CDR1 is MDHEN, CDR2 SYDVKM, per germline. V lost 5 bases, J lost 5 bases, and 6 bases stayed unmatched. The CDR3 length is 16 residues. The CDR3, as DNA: TGTGCCAGCAGTCCCGGGGACAGGGGGCGTACCGGGGAGCTGTTTTTT. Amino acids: CASSPGDRGRTGELFF.

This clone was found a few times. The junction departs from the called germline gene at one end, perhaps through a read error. The CDR3: CASSFSLVPNYGYTF. CDR3 bases: TGTGCCAGCAGCTTCTCGTTAGTCCCTAATTATGGCTACACCTTC. V gene TRBV5-4 combines with J gene TRBJ1-2, with no clear D. The germline gives CDR1 SGHNT, CDR2 YYREEE (reference sequence). The CDR3 has 15 residues.

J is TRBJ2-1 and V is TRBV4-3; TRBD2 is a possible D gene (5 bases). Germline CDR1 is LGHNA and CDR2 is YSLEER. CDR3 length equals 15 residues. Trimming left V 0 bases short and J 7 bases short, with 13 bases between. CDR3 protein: CASSQDGTRGNEQFF. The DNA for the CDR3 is TGCGCCAGCAGCCAAGATGGAACTAGAGGTAATGAGCAGTTCTTC.

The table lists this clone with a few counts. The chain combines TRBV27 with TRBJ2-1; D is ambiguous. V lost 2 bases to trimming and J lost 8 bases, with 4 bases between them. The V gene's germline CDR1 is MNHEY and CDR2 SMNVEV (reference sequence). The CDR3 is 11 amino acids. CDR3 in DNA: TGTGCCAGCAGTTTAGGGCATGAGCAGTTCTTC. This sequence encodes CASSLGHEQFF.

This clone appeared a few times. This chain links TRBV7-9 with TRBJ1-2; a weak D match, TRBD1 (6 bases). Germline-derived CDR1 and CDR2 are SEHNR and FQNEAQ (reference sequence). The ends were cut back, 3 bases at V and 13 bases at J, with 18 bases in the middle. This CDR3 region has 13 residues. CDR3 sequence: CASSFRQGNSCTF. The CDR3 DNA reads TGTGCCAGCAGCTTCCGGCAGGGGAATAGTTGCACCTTC.

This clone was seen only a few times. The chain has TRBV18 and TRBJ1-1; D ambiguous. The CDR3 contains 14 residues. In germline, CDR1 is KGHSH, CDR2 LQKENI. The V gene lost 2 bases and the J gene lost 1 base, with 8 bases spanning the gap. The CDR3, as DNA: TGTGCCAGCTCACCAAGTGGCAGGAACACTGAAGCTTTCTTT. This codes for CASSPSGRNTEAFF.

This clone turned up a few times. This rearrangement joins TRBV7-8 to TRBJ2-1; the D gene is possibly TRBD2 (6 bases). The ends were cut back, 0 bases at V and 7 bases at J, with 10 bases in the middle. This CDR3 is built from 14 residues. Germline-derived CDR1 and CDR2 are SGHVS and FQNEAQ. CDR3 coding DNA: TGTGCCAGCAGCTTAGCGTTAGCGGCGAATGAGCAGTTCTTC. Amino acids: CASSLALAANEQFF.

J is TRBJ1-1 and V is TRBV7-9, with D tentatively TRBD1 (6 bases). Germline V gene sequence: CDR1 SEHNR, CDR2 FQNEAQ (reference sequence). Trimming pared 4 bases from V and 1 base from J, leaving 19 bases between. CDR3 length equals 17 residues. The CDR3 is CASSSPLETRGNTEAFF. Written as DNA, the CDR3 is TGTGCCAGCAGCTCACCGTTGGAGACCAGGGGGAACACTGAAGCTTTCTTT. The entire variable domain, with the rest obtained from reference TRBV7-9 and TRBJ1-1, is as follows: DTGVSQNPRHKITKRGQNVTFRCDPISEHNRLYWYRQTLGQGPEFLTYFQNEAQLEKSRLLSDRFSAERPKGSFSTLEIQRTEQGDSAMYLCASSSPLETRGNTEAFFGQGTRLTVV.

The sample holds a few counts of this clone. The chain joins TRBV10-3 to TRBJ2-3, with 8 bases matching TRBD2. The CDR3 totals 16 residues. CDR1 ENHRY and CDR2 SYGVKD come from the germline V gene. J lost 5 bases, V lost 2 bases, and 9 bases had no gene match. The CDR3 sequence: CAISELSGSVEDTQYF. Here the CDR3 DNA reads TGTGCCATCAGTGAGCTGAGCGGGAGCGTCGAAGATACGCAGTATTTT.

Here the CDR3 DNA reads TGTGCCAGCAGTGCAGCGGGGGGGACGGTTCCCTACGAGCAGTACTTC. Translation gives CASSAAGGTVPYEQYF. J is TRBJ2-7 and V is TRBV28, with 10 positions matching TRBD2. CDR3 length equals 16 residues. Germline loops: CDR1 MDHEN, CDR2 SYDVKM. Trimming cost V 5 bases and J 2 bases; bases outside gene matches: 9.

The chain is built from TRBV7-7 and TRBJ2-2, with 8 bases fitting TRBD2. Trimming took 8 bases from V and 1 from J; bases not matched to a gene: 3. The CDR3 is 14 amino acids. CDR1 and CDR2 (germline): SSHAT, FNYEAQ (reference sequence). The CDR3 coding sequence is TGTGCCAGCCGGGCGGGAGGGAACACCGGGGAGCTGTTTTTT. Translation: CASRAGGNTGELFF.

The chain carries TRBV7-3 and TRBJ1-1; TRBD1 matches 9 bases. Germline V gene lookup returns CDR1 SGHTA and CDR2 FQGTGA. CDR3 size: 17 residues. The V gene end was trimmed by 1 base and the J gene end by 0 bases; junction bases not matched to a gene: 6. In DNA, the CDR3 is TGTGCCAGCAGCTTAATCGGGACAGGGCGAATGAACACTGAAGCTTTCTTT. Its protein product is CASSLIGTGRMNTEAFF.

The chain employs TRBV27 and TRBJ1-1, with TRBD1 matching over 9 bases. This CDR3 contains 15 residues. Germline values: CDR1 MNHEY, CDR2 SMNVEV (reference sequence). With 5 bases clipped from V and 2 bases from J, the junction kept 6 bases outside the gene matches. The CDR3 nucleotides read TGTGCCAGCAGTCAACCAACAGGGGGCAACACTGAAGCTTTCTTT. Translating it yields CASSQPTGGNTEAFF.

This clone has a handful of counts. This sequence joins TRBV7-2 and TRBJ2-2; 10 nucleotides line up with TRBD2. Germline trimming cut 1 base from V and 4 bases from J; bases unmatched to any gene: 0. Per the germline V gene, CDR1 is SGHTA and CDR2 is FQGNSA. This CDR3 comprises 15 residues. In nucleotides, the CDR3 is TGTGCCAGCAGCTTAGGGACTAGCGGCACCGGGGAGCTGTTTTTT. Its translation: CASSLGTSGTGELFF.

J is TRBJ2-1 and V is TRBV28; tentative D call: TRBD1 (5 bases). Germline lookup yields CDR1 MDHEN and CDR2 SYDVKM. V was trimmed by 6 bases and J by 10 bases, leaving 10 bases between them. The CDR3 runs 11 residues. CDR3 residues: CASSPRVEQFF. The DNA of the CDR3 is TGTGCCAGCAGCCCCAGGGTCGAGCAGTTCTTC.

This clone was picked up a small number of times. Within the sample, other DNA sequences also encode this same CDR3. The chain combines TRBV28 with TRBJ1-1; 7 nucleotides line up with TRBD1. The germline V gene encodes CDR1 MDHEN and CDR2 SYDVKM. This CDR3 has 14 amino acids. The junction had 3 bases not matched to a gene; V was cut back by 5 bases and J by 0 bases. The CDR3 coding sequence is TGTGCCAGCAGTCCGGGACAGCTGAACACTGAAGCTTTCTTT. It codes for CASSPGQLNTEAFF.

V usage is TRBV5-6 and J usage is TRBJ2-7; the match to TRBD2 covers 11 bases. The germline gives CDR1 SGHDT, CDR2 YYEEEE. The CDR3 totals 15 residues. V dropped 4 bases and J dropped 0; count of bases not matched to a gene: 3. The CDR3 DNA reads TGTGCCAGCAGCCTGGGACTAGCGGACTCCTACGAGCAGTACTTC. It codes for CASSLGLADSYEQYF.

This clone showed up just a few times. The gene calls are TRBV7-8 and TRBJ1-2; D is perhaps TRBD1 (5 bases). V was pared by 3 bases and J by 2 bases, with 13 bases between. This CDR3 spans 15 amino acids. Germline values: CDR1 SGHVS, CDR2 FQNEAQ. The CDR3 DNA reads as TGTGCCAGCAGCTTCGGACAACTTGGCAACTATGGCTACACCTTC. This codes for CASSFGQLGNYGYTF.

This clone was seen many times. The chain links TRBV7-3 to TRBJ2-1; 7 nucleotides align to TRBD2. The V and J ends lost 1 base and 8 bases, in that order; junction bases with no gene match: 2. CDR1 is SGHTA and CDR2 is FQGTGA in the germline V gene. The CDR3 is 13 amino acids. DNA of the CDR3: TGTGCCAGCAGCTTAAGCGGGAGACATGAGCAGTTCTTC. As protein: CASSLSGRHEQFF.

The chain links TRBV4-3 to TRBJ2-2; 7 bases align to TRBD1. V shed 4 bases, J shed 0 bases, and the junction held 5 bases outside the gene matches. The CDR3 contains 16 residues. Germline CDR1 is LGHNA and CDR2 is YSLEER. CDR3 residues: CASSLETGSNTGELFF. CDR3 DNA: TGCGCCAGCAGCCTCGAGACAGGGTCGAACACCGGGGAGCTGTTTTTT.

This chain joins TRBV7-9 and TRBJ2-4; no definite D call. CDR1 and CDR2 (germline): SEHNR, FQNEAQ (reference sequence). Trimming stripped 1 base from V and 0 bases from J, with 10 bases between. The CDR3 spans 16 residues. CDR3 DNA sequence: TGTGCCAGCAGCTTAGGTTTTGAGGAAGCCAAAAACATTCAGTACTTC. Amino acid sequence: CASSLGFEEAKNIQYF.

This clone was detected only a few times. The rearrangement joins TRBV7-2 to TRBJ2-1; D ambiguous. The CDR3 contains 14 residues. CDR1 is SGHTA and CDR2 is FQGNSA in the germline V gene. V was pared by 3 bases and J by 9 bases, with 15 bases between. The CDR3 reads CASSLRMIGFEQFF. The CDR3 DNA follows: TGTGCCAGCAGCTTGAGGATGATCGGCTTTGAGCAGTTCTTC.

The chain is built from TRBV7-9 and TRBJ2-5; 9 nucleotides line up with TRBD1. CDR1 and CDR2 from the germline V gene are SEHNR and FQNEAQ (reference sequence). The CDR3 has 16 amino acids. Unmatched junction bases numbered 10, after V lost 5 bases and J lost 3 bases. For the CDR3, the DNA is TGTGCCAGCAGCAACCGGGACAGGGACTCGAAAGAGACCCAGTACTTC. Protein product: CASSNRDRDSKETQYF.

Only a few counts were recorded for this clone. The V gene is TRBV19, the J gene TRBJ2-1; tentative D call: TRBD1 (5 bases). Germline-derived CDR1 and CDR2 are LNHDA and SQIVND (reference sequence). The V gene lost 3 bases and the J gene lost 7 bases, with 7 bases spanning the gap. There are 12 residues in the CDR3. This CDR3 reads CASSIWTNEQFF. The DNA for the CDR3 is TGTGCCAGTAGTATCTGGACAAATGAGCAGTTCTTC.